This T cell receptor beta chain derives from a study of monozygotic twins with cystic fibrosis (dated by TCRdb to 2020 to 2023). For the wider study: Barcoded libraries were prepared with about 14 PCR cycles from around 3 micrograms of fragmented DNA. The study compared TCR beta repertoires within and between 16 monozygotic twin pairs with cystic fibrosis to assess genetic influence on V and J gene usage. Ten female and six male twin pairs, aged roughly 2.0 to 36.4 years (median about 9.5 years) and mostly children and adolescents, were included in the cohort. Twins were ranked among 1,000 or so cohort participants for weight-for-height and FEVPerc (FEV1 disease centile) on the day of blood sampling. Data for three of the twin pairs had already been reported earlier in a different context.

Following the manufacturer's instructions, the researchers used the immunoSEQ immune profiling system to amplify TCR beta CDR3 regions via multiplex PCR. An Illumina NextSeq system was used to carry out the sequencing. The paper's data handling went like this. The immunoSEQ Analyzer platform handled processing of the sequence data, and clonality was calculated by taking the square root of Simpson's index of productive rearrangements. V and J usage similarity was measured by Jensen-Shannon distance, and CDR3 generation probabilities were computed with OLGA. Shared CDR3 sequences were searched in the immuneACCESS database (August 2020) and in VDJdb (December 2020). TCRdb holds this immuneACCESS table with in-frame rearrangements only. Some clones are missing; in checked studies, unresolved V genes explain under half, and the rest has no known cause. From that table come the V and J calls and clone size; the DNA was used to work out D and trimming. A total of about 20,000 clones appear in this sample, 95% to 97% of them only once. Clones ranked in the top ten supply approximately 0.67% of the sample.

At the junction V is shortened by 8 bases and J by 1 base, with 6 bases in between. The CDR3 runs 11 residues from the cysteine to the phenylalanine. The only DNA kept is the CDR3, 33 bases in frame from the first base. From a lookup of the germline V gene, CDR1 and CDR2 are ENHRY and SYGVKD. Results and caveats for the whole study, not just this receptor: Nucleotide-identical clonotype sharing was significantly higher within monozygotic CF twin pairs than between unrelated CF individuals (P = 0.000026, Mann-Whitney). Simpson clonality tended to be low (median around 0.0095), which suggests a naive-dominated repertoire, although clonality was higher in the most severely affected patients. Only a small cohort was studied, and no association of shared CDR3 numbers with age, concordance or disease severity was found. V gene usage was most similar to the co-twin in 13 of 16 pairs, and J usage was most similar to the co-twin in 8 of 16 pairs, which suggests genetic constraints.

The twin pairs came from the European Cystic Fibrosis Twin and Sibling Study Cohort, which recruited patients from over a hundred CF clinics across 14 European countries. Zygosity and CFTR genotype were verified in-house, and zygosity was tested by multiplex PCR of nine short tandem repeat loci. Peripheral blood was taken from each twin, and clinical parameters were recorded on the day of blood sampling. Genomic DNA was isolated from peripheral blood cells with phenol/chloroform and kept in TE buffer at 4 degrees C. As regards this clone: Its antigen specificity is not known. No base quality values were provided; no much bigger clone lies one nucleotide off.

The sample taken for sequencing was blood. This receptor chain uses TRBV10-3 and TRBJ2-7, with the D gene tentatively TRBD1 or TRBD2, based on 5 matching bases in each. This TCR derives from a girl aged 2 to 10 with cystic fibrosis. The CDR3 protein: CAIGGSYEQYF. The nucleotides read TGTGCCATCGGGGGATCCTACGAGCAGTACTTC.